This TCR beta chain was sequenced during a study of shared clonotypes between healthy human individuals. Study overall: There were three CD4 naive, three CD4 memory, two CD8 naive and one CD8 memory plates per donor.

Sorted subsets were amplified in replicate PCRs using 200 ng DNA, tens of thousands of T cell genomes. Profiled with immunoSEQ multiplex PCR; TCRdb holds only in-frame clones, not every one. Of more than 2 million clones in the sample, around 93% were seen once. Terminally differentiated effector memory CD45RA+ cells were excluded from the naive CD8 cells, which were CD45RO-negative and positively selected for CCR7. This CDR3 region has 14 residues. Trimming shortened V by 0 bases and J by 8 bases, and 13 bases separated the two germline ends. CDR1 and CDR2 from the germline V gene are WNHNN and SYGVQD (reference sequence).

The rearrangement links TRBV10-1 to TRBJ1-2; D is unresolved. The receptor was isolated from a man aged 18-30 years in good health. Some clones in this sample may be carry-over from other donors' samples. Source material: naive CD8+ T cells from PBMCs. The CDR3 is CASSESIPSGGYTF. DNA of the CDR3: TGCGCCAGCAGTGAGTCGATACCCAGTGGCGGCTACACCTTC.